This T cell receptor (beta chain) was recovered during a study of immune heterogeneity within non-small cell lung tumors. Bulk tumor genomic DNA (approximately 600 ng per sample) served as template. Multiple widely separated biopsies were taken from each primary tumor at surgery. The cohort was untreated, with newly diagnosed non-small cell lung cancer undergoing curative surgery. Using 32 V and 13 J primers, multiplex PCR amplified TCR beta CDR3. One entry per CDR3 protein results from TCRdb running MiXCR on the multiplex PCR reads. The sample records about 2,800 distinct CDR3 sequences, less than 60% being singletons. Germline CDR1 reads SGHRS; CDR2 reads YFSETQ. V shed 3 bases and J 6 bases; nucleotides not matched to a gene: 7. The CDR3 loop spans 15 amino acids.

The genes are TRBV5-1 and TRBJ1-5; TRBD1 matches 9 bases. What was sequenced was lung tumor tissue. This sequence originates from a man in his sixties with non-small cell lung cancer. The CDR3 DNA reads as TGCGCCAGCAGCTCCGGGACAGGGAACTTTCAGCCCCAGCATTTT. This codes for CASSSGTGNFQPQHF. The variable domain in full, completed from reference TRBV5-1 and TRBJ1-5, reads KAGVTQTPRYLIKTRGQQVTLSCSPISGHRSVSWYQQTPGQGLQFLFEYFSETQRNKGNFPGRFSGRQFSNSRSEMNVSTLELGDSALYLCASSSGTGNFQPQHFGDGTRLSIL.